This is a list of T cell receptor beta chains from one sample in a study of human T cells and chemical hapten exposure. TCRdb ran MiXCR on the 5' RACE reads and lists one entry per CDR3 protein. The data show about 80,000 distinct CDR3 sequences, around 15% seen once. The receptors come from a female donor in good health. Each CDR3 is given with its conserved first and last residue. Each record gives: CDR3 length, J gene, D gene, V gene, clone size, CDR3 DNA, CDR3 protein. The D gene is left open where the match is weak. Clone size is shown for a subset of rows, as once, few, many or a class of expanded clone.

len: 13; j_gene: TRBJ1-1; d_gene: .; v_gene: TRBV7-2; abundance: .; CDR3nt: TGTGCCAGCAGCTTAGGTACAAGGACTGAAGCTTTCTTT; CDR3aa: CASSLGTRTEAFF
len: 14; j_gene: TRBJ2-5; d_gene: TRBD2; v_gene: TRBV6-5; abundance: few; CDR3nt: TGTGCCAGCAGACGGGGACTAGCGGGGGAGACCCAGTACTTC; CDR3aa: CASRRGLAGETQYF
len: 13; j_gene: TRBJ1-5; d_gene: TRBD1; v_gene: TRBV20-1; abundance: .; CDR3nt: TGCAGTGCTAAGCGACAGGGCAGTCAGCCCCAGCATTTT; CDR3aa: CSAKRQGSQPQHF
len: 15; j_gene: TRBJ2-6; d_gene: .; v_gene: TRBV6-5; abundance: .; CDR3nt: TGTGCCAGCAGTCCACACGACTCTGGGGCCAACGTCCTGACTTTC; CDR3aa: CASSPHDSGANVLTF
len: 13; j_gene: TRBJ2-3; d_gene: .; v_gene: TRBV12-3/TRBV12-4; abundance: .; CDR3nt: TGTGCCAGCAGTTCCGCATTGGTGGATACGCAGTATTTT; CDR3aa: CASSSALVDTQYF
len: 13; j_gene: TRBJ2-1; d_gene: .; v_gene: TRBV16; abundance: .; CDR3nt: TGTGCCAGCAGCCACAAAGAGTACAATGAGCAGTTCTTC; CDR3aa: CASSHKEYNEQFF
len: 15; j_gene: TRBJ1-1; d_gene: TRBD1; v_gene: TRBV5-1; abundance: .; CDR3nt: TGCGCCAGCAGCCCAAGGACAGGGCCGAACACTGAAGCTTTCTTT; CDR3aa: CASSPRTGPNTEAFF
len: 17; j_gene: TRBJ1-2; d_gene: TRBD1; v_gene: TRBV7-2; abundance: few; CDR3nt: TGTGCCAGCAGGGGGGACAGCCCTACAACACGGGCGTATGGCTACACCTTC; CDR3aa: CASRGDSPTTRAYGYTF
len: 18; j_gene: TRBJ1-2; d_gene: .; v_gene: TRBV4-1; abundance: .; CDR3nt: TGCGCCAGCAGCCAAGTTCAGAGTTGGTGGGCCACGCCGAGCGGCTACACCTTC; CDR3aa: CASSQVQSWWATPSGYTF
len: 15; j_gene: TRBJ1-5; d_gene: .; v_gene: TRBV7-2; abundance: many; CDR3nt: TGTGCCAGCAGCTTAGGGGCGGACATCTATCAGCCCCAGCATTTT; CDR3aa: CASSLGADIYQPQHF
len: 13; j_gene: TRBJ1-2; d_gene: .; v_gene: TRBV11-2; abundance: .; CDR3nt: TGTGCCAGCAGCTCAACTAGGATCTATGGCTACACCTTC; CDR3aa: CASSSTRIYGYTF
len: 13; j_gene: TRBJ1-5; d_gene: .; v_gene: TRBV30; abundance: .; CDR3nt: TGTGCCTGGGGAAAGGGGGGGAATCAGCCCCAGCATTTT; CDR3aa: CAWGKGGNQPQHF
len: 15; j_gene: TRBJ1-5; d_gene: .; v_gene: TRBV27; abundance: few; CDR3nt: TGTGCCAGCAGTTCCTTTAATGACCGAAATCAGCCCCAGCATTTT; CDR3aa: CASSSFNDRNQPQHF
len: 16; j_gene: TRBJ1-1; d_gene: .; v_gene: TRBV28; abundance: few; CDR3nt: TGTGCCAGCTCTCCGGAAAGGGGCGTCATCACTATTGAAGCTTTCTTT; CDR3aa: CASSPERGVITIEAFF
len: 14; j_gene: TRBJ2-5; d_gene: .; v_gene: TRBV7-2; abundance: .; CDR3nt: TGTGCCAGCAGCTTAGACTACTCCCAAGAGACCCAGTACTTC; CDR3aa: CASSLDYSQETQYF
len: 16; j_gene: TRBJ2-6; d_gene: .; v_gene: TRBV28; abundance: .; CDR3nt: TGTGCCAGCAGTTCACCAGGAATCTCTGGGGCCAACGTCCTGACTTTC; CDR3aa: CASSSPGISGANVLTF
len: 14; j_gene: TRBJ2-7; d_gene: TRBD1; v_gene: TRBV27; abundance: many; CDR3nt: TGTGCCAGCAGTTACGGGACAGGGTCCTACGAGCAGTACTTC; CDR3aa: CASSYGTGSYEQYF
len: 14; j_gene: TRBJ2-5; d_gene: TRBD2; v_gene: TRBV12-3/TRBV12-4; abundance: few; CDR3nt: TGTGCCAGCAGGTGGGGGGGGGTAGAAGAGACCCAGTACTTC; CDR3aa: CASRWGGVEETQYF
len: 15; j_gene: TRBJ1-2; d_gene: .; v_gene: TRBV5-1; abundance: .; CDR3nt: TGCGCCAGCAGCTTTTCCCATCAGCCTAACTATGGCTACACCTTC; CDR3aa: CASSFSHQPNYGYTF
len: 13; j_gene: TRBJ2-7; d_gene: .; v_gene: TRBV20-1; abundance: .; CDR3nt: TGCAGTGCCCGGACAGCTCTAACGGGCGAGCAGTACTTC; CDR3aa: CSARTALTGEQYF
len: 15; j_gene: TRBJ2-1; d_gene: TRBD2; v_gene: TRBV18; abundance: .; CDR3nt: TGTGCCAGCTCACCACCGTCACTAGCGGAAAATGAGCAGTTCTTC; CDR3aa: CASSPPSLAENEQFF
len: 12; j_gene: TRBJ2-7; d_gene: TRBD1; v_gene: TRBV25-1; abundance: .; CDR3nt: TGTGCCAGCAGTGAATCAGGGGGCGGTCAGTACTTC; CDR3aa: CASSESGGGQYF
len: 15; j_gene: TRBJ1-5; d_gene: TRBD1; v_gene: TRBV19; abundance: few; CDR3nt: TGTGCCAGTAGTGTGGGACAGGGGGCGGGTCAGCCCCAGCATTTT; CDR3aa: CASSVGQGAGQPQHF
len: 13; j_gene: TRBJ2-7; d_gene: .; v_gene: TRBV11-3; abundance: .; CDR3nt: TGTGCCAGCAGCCCGGAGGGTCGCGGCGAGCAGTACTTC; CDR3aa: CASSPEGRGEQYF
len: 18; j_gene: TRBJ2-3; d_gene: .; v_gene: TRBV9; abundance: .; CDR3nt: TGTGCCAGCAGCGTTAAAGACCGGGACGACCGGGCCCCAGATACGCAGTATTTT; CDR3aa: CASSVKDRDDRAPDTQYF
len: 14; j_gene: TRBJ2-7; d_gene: .; v_gene: TRBV2; abundance: few; CDR3nt: TGTGCCAGCAGTCCACAGGAGCTCTCCTACGAGCAGTACTTC; CDR3aa: CASSPQELSYEQYF
len: 16; j_gene: TRBJ1-5; d_gene: TRBD1; v_gene: TRBV4-2; abundance: few; CDR3nt: TGTGCCAGCAGCCAAGTAAAGGGACAGGGCGGACAGCCCCAGCATTTT; CDR3aa: CASSQVKGQGGQPQHF
len: 14; j_gene: TRBJ2-1; d_gene: .; v_gene: TRBV7-2; abundance: few; CDR3nt: TGTGCCAGCAGCCCCGGTGGGGGGCGGGATGAGCAGTTCTTC; CDR3aa: CASSPGGGRDEQFF
len: 14; j_gene: TRBJ1-5; d_gene: .; v_gene: TRBV20-1; abundance: few; CDR3nt: TGCAGTGCTAGAGACGCGGGACTAGATCAGCCCCAGCATTTT; CDR3aa: CSARDAGLDQPQHF